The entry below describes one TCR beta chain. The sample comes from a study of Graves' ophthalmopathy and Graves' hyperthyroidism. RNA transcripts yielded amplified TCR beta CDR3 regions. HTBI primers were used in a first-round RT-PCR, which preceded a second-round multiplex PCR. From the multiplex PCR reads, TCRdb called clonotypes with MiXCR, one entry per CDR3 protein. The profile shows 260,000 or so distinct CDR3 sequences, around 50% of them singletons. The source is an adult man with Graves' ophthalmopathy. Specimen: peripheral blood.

CDR3 sequence reads: CASSQDRAQPQHF. CDR3 in DNA: TGCGCCAGCAGCCAAGACAGGGCTCAGCCCCAGCATTTT. The chain is built from TRBV4-1 and TRBJ1-5, with D maybe TRBD1 (5 bases). Germline lookup yields CDR1 MGHRA and CDR2 YSYEKL. This CDR3 has 13 amino acids. The V end was cut by 0 bases, the J end by 6 bases, with 6 bases between.